This T cell receptor (beta chain) was captured in a study of T cell responses to AZD1222 COVID-19 vaccine. Points from the study as a whole: Sampling that yielded the repertoires occurred only after the peak T cell response. Variant regions that are unmutated are reportedly the target of nearly half of spike-specific TCRs. Clonal diversity was possibly underestimated, and white British individuals and females predominated among donors. The number of AZD1222 recipients seropositive at baseline was only five to seven.

In regard to this clone: No antigen is known for it.

The assay was immunoSEQ multiplex PCR, and TCRdb's table has in-frame clones only and misses some. The top ten hold approximately 8.8% of the sample, which has 120,000 or so clones, around 85% seen once. The CDR3 has 14 residues. V gave up 5 bases and J gave up 10 bases; unmatched junction bases: 7. CDR1 and CDR2 from the germline V gene are SGHTA and FQGNSA. The TCR sequence derives from an adult in good health. The V and J genes are TRBV7-2 and TRBJ1-6; the match to TRBD1 covers 8 bases. The input for sequencing was peripheral blood, taken on day 0 of AZD1222 vaccination. The CDR3 DNA reads as TGTGCCAGCAGCCTCGACAGGGGCGGGTCACCCCTCCACTTT. This gives the protein CASSLDRGGSPLHF.